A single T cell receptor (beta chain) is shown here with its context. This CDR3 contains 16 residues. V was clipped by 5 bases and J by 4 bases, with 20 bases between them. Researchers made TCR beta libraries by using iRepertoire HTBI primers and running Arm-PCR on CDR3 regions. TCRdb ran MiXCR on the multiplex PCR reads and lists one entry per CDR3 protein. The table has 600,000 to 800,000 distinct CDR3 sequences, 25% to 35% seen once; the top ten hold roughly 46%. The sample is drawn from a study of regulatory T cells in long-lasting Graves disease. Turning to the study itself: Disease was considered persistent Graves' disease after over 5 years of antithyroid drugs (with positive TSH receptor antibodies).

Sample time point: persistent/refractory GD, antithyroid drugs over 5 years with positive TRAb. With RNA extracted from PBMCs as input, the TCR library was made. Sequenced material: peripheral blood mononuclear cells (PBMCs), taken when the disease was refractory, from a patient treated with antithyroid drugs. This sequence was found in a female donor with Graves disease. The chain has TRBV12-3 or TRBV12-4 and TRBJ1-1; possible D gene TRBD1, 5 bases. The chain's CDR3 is CASSPGRGSGSTEAFF. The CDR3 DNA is TGTGCCAGCAGTCCCGGAAGGGGCTCGGGGAGCACTGAAGCTTTCTTT.